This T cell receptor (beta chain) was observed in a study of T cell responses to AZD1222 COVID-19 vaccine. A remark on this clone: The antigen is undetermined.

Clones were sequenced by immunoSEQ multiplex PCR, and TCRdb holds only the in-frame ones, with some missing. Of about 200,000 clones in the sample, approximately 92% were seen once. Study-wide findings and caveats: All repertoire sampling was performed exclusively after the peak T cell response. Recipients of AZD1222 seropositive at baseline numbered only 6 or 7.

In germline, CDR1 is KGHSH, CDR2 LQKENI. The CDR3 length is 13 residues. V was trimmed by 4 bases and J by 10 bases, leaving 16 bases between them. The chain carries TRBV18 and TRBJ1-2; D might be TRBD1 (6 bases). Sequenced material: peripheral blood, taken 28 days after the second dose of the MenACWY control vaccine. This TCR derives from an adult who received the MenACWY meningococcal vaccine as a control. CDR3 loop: CASSLNRDTDYTF. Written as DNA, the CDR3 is TGTGCCAGCTCACTCAACAGGGATACGGACTACACCTTC.